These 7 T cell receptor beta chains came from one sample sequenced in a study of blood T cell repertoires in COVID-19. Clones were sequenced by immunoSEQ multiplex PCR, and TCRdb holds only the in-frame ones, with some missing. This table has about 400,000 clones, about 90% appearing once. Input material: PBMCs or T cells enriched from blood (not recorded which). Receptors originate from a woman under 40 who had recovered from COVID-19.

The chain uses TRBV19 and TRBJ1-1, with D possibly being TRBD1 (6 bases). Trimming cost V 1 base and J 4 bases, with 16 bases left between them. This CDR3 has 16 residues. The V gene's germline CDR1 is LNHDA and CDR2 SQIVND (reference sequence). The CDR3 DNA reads TGTGCCAGTAGTATAGCAGGGGCCCTAGGAGGCACTGAAGCTTTCTTT. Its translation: CASSIAGALGGTEAFF.

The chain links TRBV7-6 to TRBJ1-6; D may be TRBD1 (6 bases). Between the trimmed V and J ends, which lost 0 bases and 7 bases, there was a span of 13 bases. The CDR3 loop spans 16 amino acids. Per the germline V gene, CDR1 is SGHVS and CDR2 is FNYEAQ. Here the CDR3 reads CASSLAPGDLNSPLHF. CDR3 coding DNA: TGTGCCAGCAGCTTAGCGCCAGGGGATCTAAATTCACCCCTCCACTTT. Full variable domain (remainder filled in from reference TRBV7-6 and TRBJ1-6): GAGVSQSPRYKVTKRGQDVALRCDPISGHVSLYWYRQALGQGPEFLTYFNYEAQQDKSGLPNDRFSAERPEGSISTLTIQRTEQRDSAMYRCASSLAPGDLNSPLHFGNGTRLTVT.

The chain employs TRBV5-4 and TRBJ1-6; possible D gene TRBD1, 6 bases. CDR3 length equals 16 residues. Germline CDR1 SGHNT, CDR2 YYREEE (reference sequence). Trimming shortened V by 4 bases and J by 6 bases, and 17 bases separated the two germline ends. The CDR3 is CASSGPGGRLNSPLHF. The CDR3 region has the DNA TGTGCCAGCAGCGGTCCCGGGGGGCGTCTTAATTCACCCCTCCACTTT.

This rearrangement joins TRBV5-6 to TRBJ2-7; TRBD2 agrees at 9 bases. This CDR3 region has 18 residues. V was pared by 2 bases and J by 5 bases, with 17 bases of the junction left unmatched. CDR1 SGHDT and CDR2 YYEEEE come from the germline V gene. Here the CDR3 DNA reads TGTGCCAGCAGCTTCCGTAGAATCCTTAGCGGGAGAGGTAACGAGCAGTACTTC. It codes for CASSFRRILSGRGNEQYF. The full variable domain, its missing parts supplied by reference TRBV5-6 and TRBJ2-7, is DAGVTQSPTHLIKTRGQQVTLRCSPKSGHDTVSWYQQALGQGPQFIFQYYEEEERQRGNFPDRFSGHQFPNYSSELNVNALLLGDSALYLCASSFRRILSGRGNEQYFGPGTRLTVT.

Here the CDR3 reads CASSRGSGGAETQYF. In DNA, the CDR3 is TGTGCCAGCAGCCGAGGTAGCGGGGGAGCGGAGACCCAGTACTTC. The chain couples TRBV6-5 to TRBJ2-5; 9 nucleotides line up with TRBD2. After removal of 6 bases from V and 5 bases from J, the junction contained 10 bases not matched to a gene. Germline V CDR1 and CDR2: MNHEY, SVGAGI. This CDR3 spans 15 amino acids.

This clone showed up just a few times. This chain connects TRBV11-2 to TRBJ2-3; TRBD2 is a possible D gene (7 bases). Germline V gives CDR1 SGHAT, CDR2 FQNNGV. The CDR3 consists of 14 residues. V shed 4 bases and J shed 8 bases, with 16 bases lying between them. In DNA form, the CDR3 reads TGTGCCAGCAGCTCCCCTGGGGGGGACACTACGCAGTATTTT. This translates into CASSSPGGDTTQYF.

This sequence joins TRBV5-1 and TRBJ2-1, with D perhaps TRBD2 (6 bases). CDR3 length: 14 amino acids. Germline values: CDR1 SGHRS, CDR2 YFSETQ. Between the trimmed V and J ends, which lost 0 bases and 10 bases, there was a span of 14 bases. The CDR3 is CASSLGGGLAEQFF. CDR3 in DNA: TGCGCCAGCAGCTTGGGGGGTGGGCTAGCGGAGCAGTTCTTC.